The TCR beta chain described here comes from a study of T cell repertoires in ileal Crohn's disease. V was shortened by 4 bases and J by 6 bases, with 22 bases between the two germline ends. This CDR3 spans 16 amino acids. Germline lookup yields CDR1 SGHTA and CDR2 FQGTGA. Documented time point: inflamed ileum from the surgical specimen. Sequencing was performed with immunoSEQ multiplex PCR; in TCRdb, only in-frame clones are kept and a portion is missing. Here the sample spans around 9,700 clones, 87% being singletons. The sequence was collected from an adult with Crohn's disease. The chain has TRBV7-3 and TRBJ2-7, with D possibly called TRBD1 or TRBD2 (7 bases each). Sequencing input: ileal tissue. The CDR3 DNA reads TGTGCCAGCAGCTCAGGGGGTGGGGAGGGGCTCCGCGAGCAGTACTTC. It encodes CASSSGGGEGLREQYF.